This TCR beta chain was captured in a study of shared clonotypes between healthy human individuals. The study drew all its donors from Caucasian adults living in Nashville, Tennessee. CDR1 MGHRA and CDR2 YSYEKL come from the germline V gene. The CDR3 is made up of 16 amino acids. With V trimmed by 0 bases and J by 3 bases, 5 bases remained unmatched. Authors' processing steps: ImmunoSEQ gave junction-only sequences without quality scores, so filtering differed. Profiling relied on immunoSEQ multiplex PCR, and the TCRdb table lists in-frame clones only, not all of them. That table supplies the V and J calls and clone size; D and trimming were determined from the DNA. The data contain over 400,000 clones, more than 95% of them seen just once; the ten biggest clones take up about 0.06%.

The sequence came from a woman in her 30s in good health. This sequence joins TRBV4-1 and TRBJ2-3, with 8 nucleotides matching TRBD2. Sequencing was performed on naive CD4+ T cells sorted from blood. Sample subset: CD45RA+ positively selected. The DNA for the CDR3 is TGCGCCAGCAGCCAAGACATGCGGGAGGTTACAGATACGCAGTATTTT. Protein sequence: CASSQDMREVTDTQYF.